These T cell receptor beta chains were read from a single sample in a study of molecular identifiers for immune sequencing clone quantification. Each CDR3 protein is one row after TCRdb ran MiXCR on the PCR reads. The top ten hold 0.85% to 0.9% of the sample, which has about 640,000 distinct CDR3 sequences, around 20% seen once. The sample taken for sequencing was naive CD8+ T cells from blood, with Jurkat cell RNA spiked in. All receptors derive from a human donor in good health. Some libraries in this study had Jurkat cell RNA spiked in. Both conserved end residues are part of each CDR3. Each record gives: J gene, D gene, V gene, clone size, CDR3 DNA, CDR3 protein. The D gene is left open where the match is weak. Some rows mark clone size as missing; the rest say once, few, many or name a class of expanded clone.

j_gene: TRBJ2-7
d_gene: NA
v_gene: TRBV5-5
abundance: many
CDR3nt: TGTGCCAGCAGCTTGGGTAGGGAGGACACATGGGGCTCCTACGAGCAGTACTTC
CDR3aa: CASSLGREDTWGSYEQYF

j_gene: TRBJ2-7
d_gene: NA
v_gene: TRBV13
abundance: few
CDR3nt: TGTGCCAGCAGCTTAGGCACGGCGGGACAGTCAATCGAGCAGTACTTC
CDR3aa: CASSLGTAGQSIEQYF

j_gene: TRBJ2-1
d_gene: NA
v_gene: TRBV4-3
abundance: NA
CDR3nt: TGCGCCAGCAGCCCCCGGCGGGACTCCTACAATGAGCAGTTCTTC
CDR3aa: CASSPRRDSYNEQFF

j_gene: TRBJ1-5
d_gene: NA
v_gene: TRBV28
abundance: many
CDR3nt: TGTGCCAGCAGTTTAGTCAGGGAGGATCAGCCCCAGCATTTT
CDR3aa: CASSLVREDQPQHF

j_gene: TRBJ2-7
d_gene: NA
v_gene: TRBV7-6
abundance: many
CDR3nt: TGTGCCAGCAGTTTAGTAGCGGACTCCTACGAGCAGTACTTC
CDR3aa: CASSLVADSYEQYF

j_gene: TRBJ1-1
d_gene: TRBD1
v_gene: TRBV6-5
abundance: few
CDR3nt: TGTGCCAGCAGTTACTACCCAGGGGGCGGCACTGAAGCTTTCTTT
CDR3aa: CASSYYPGGGTEAFF

j_gene: TRBJ2-4
d_gene: NA
v_gene: TRBV20-1
abundance: many
CDR3nt: TGCAGTGCTAGATCTTTGGCAGATCTAGCCAAAAACATTCAGTACTTC
CDR3aa: CSARSLADLAKNIQYF

j_gene: TRBJ1-1
d_gene: TRBD1
v_gene: TRBV27
abundance: many
CDR3nt: TGTGCCAGCAGTCTATCCGGGACAGGGAACACTGAAGCTTTCTTT
CDR3aa: CASSLSGTGNTEAFF

j_gene: TRBJ1-1
d_gene: NA
v_gene: TRBV4-1
abundance: NA
CDR3nt: TGCGCCAGCAGCCAACTGGGGGGCCGGGAAGCTTTCTTT
CDR3aa: CASSQLGGREAFF

j_gene: TRBJ2-7
d_gene: NA
v_gene: TRBV7-8
abundance: NA
CDR3nt: TGTGTCAGCAGCTTTCTCCCCCCCCACGAGCAGTACTTC
CDR3aa: CVSSFLPPHEQYF

j_gene: TRBJ2-7
d_gene: NA
v_gene: TRBV20-1
abundance: NA
CDR3nt: TGCAGTGCTAGTGGGACCATCACCTCACGCCGCTACGAGCAGTACTTC
CDR3aa: CSASGTITSRRYEQYF

j_gene: TRBJ2-5
d_gene: TRBD2
v_gene: TRBV7-9
abundance: NA
CDR3nt: TGTGCCAGCAGCTCACTAGTGGGACTAGCGGAAGAGACCCAGTACTTC
CDR3aa: CASSSLVGLAEETQYF

j_gene: TRBJ2-5
d_gene: NA
v_gene: TRBV29-1
abundance: NA
CDR3nt: TGCGGCGTTGATAATTGGGAGTTAAAGGGAGAGACCCAGTACTTC
CDR3aa: CGVDNWELKGETQYF

j_gene: TRBJ2-7
d_gene: NA
v_gene: TRBV28
abundance: NA
CDR3nt: TGTGCCCGCAGTCAGGCAGGGACCTACGAGCAGTACTTC
CDR3aa: CARSQAGTYEQYF

j_gene: TRBJ2-3
d_gene: NA
v_gene: TRBV2
abundance: many
CDR3nt: TGTGCCAGCAGGGACGAACCAGATACGCAGTATTTT
CDR3aa: CASRDEPDTQYF

j_gene: TRBJ2-5
d_gene: TRBD2
v_gene: TRBV6-5
abundance: many
CDR3nt: TGTGCCAGCAGTTACAGCGGGGGGGTTGAGACCCAGTACTTC
CDR3aa: CASSYSGGVETQYF

j_gene: TRBJ2-1
d_gene: NA
v_gene: TRBV19
abundance: NA
CDR3nt: TGTGCCAGTAGTATAGATCTTGTTGCGAATGAGCAGTTCTTC
CDR3aa: CASSIDLVANEQFF

j_gene: TRBJ1-4
d_gene: NA
v_gene: TRBV11-2
abundance: many
CDR3nt: TGTGCCAGCAGCCCGGGGCCGGTGGTATCGGATGAAAAACTGTTTTTT
CDR3aa: CASSPGPVVSDEKLFF

j_gene: TRBJ2-2
d_gene: NA
v_gene: TRBV13
abundance: many
CDR3nt: TGTGCCAGCAGCCCCCGGGGCGGACCTCTTACCGGGGAGCTGTTTTTT
CDR3aa: CASSPRGGPLTGELFF

j_gene: TRBJ1-5
d_gene: TRBD1
v_gene: TRBV5-4
abundance: few
CDR3nt: TGTGCCAGCAGCTCACAGGGGGCGGGTCAGCCCCAGCATTTT
CDR3aa: CASSSQGAGQPQHF

j_gene: TRBJ2-1
d_gene: TRBD1
v_gene: TRBV28
abundance: many
CDR3nt: TGTGCCAGCAGTACCCTGACAGGGCCGGGAACTGAGTTC
CDR3aa: CASSTLTGPGTEF

j_gene: TRBJ2-6
d_gene: TRBD1
v_gene: TRBV12-5
abundance: many
CDR3nt: TGTGCTAGTGGTTTGCCTTGGACAGGTGTCTCTGGGGCCAACGTCCTGACTTTC
CDR3aa: CASGLPWTGVSGANVLTF

j_gene: TRBJ1-5
d_gene: TRBD1
v_gene: TRBV28
abundance: many
CDR3nt: TGTGCCAGCAGTTCGACAGGGTCAGGCCAGCCCCAGCATTTT
CDR3aa: CASSSTGSGQPQHF

j_gene: TRBJ2-7
d_gene: TRBD1
v_gene: TRBV9
abundance: few
CDR3nt: TGTGCCAGCAGCGCCTCCCCCGGGACAGGGGGTGAGCAGTACTTC
CDR3aa: CASSASPGTGGEQYF

j_gene: TRBJ1-5
d_gene: TRBD1
v_gene: TRBV6-1
abundance: many
CDR3nt: TGTGCCAGCAGTAAAGAGTGGGACAGGGGCATGAACAATCAGCCCCAGCATTTT
CDR3aa: CASSKEWDRGMNNQPQHF

j_gene: TRBJ2-3
d_gene: NA
v_gene: TRBV6-1
abundance: many
CDR3nt: TGTGCCAGCAGTGAATGGAGGTCAGCTAGCACAGATACGCAGTATTTT
CDR3aa: CASSEWRSASTDTQYF

j_gene: TRBJ1-6
d_gene: TRBD1
v_gene: TRBV20-1
abundance: NA
CDR3nt: TGCAGTGCTTCAGGACAGGGGGTTAATTCACCCCTCCACTTT
CDR3aa: CSASGQGVNSPLHF

j_gene: TRBJ2-5
d_gene: NA
v_gene: TRBV7-9
abundance: many
CDR3nt: TGTGCCAGCAGCTTAGTCCGGGAAGAGACCCAGTACTTC
CDR3aa: CASSLVREETQYF

j_gene: TRBJ2-1
d_gene: NA
v_gene: TRBV30
abundance: many
CDR3nt: TGTGCCTGGAGTAGAACCTCCTACAATGAGCAGTTCTTC
CDR3aa: CAWSRTSYNEQFF

j_gene: TRBJ2-7
d_gene: TRBD2
v_gene: TRBV20-1
abundance: NA
CDR3nt: TGCAGTGCTAGGTGGCCCGGGACTAGCTACGAGCAGTACTTC
CDR3aa: CSARWPGTSYEQYF

j_gene: TRBJ1-2
d_gene: NA
v_gene: TRBV9
abundance: few
CDR3nt: TGTGCCAGCCTGGGATCGGGGGTCTATGGCTACACCTTC
CDR3aa: CASLGSGVYGYTF

j_gene: TRBJ2-7
d_gene: TRBD2
v_gene: TRBV4-3
abundance: many
CDR3nt: TGCGCCAGCAGCCAAGGCCTAGCGGGAGTGATGTACGAGCAGTACTTC
CDR3aa: CASSQGLAGVMYEQYF

j_gene: TRBJ2-7
d_gene: NA
v_gene: TRBV4-2
abundance: many
CDR3nt: TGTGCCAGCAGCCAAGCAACGAGGGTTGAGGAGCAGTACTTC
CDR3aa: CASSQATRVEEQYF

j_gene: TRBJ2-7
d_gene: NA
v_gene: TRBV7-6
abundance: NA
CDR3nt: TGTGCCAGCAGCTTTAACAGGGCCGGCGAGCAGTACTTC
CDR3aa: CASSFNRAGEQYF

j_gene: TRBJ2-1
d_gene: TRBD1
v_gene: TRBV7-9
abundance: many
CDR3nt: TGTGCCAGCAGCGCCCCCACAGGGGATGAGCAGTTCTTC
CDR3aa: CASSAPTGDEQFF

j_gene: TRBJ2-7
d_gene: NA
v_gene: TRBV2
abundance: NA
CDR3nt: TGTGCCAGCAGTGAGTTCGGCTACGAGCAGCACTTC
CDR3aa: CASSEFGYEQHF

j_gene: TRBJ2-7
d_gene: NA
v_gene: TRBV2
abundance: NA
CDR3nt: TGTGCCAGCACCAGGGCCTCCTACGAGCAGTACTTC
CDR3aa: CASTRASYEQYF

j_gene: TRBJ2-1
d_gene: TRBD2
v_gene: TRBV14
abundance: few
CDR3nt: TGTGCCAGCCGGGGGGACTTCGGCGGCAATGAGCAGTTCTTC
CDR3aa: CASRGDFGGNEQFF

j_gene: TRBJ1-6
d_gene: TRBD1
v_gene: TRBV19
abundance: many
CDR3nt: TGTGCCAGTAGTATCGGGGACAGGGGGTTTTCACCCCTCCACTTT
CDR3aa: CASSIGDRGFSPLHF

j_gene: TRBJ2-5
d_gene: NA
v_gene: TRBV7-8
abundance: NA
CDR3nt: TGTGCCAGCAGCCTAATAGGGGGGCCTGAGGAGACCCAGTACTTC
CDR3aa: CASSLIGGPEETQYF

j_gene: TRBJ2-2
d_gene: NA
v_gene: TRBV5-1
abundance: NA
CDR3nt: TGCGCCAGCAGCTACACCTTGAACACCGGGGAGCTGTTTTTT
CDR3aa: CASSYTLNTGELFF

j_gene: TRBJ2-7
d_gene: TRBD2
v_gene: TRBV5-4
abundance: many
CDR3nt: TGTGCCAGCAGCTCTGGGCTAGCGGGGGTAGGACGCGAGCAGTACTTC
CDR3aa: CASSSGLAGVGREQYF

j_gene: TRBJ2-3
d_gene: TRBD1
v_gene: TRBV6-2/TRBV6-3
abundance: many
CDR3nt: TGTGCCAGCACCGCCTGGGGACAGAACACAGATACGCAGTATTTT
CDR3aa: CASTAWGQNTDTQYF

j_gene: TRBJ2-1
d_gene: TRBD2
v_gene: TRBV4-3
abundance: many
CDR3nt: TGCGCCAGCAGCCAAGGGAGGCTAGCGGGGGACGGTGAGCAGTTCTTC
CDR3aa: CASSQGRLAGDGEQFF

j_gene: TRBJ1-1
d_gene: NA
v_gene: TRBV27
abundance: NA
CDR3nt: TGTGCCAGCACTACCAGCGGGGTAAACACTGAAGCTTTCTTT
CDR3aa: CASTTSGVNTEAFF

j_gene: TRBJ2-3
d_gene: TRBD1
v_gene: TRBV13
abundance: many
CDR3nt: TGTGCCAGCAGCTTTCGGACAGGGCCCAGCACAGATACGCAGTATTTT
CDR3aa: CASSFRTGPSTDTQYF

j_gene: TRBJ1-2
d_gene: TRBD1
v_gene: TRBV7-9
abundance: many
CDR3nt: TGTGCCAGCAGCTTCCTCCCCGGACAGGGCTATGGCTACACCTTC
CDR3aa: CASSFLPGQGYGYTF

j_gene: TRBJ2-3
d_gene: NA
v_gene: TRBV12-3/TRBV12-4
abundance: many
CDR3nt: TGTGCCAGCAGTTTTAAAACAAGGCGCACAGATACGCAGTATTTT
CDR3aa: CASSFKTRRTDTQYF